This passage covers 16 T cell receptor beta chains from one sample sequenced in a study of read filtering for tumor transcriptome and immune sequencing. Molecular barcoded adaptors covering alpha/delta and beta/gamma chains were used on about 0.4 ug RNA. TCRdb ran MiXCR on the reads and lists one entry per CDR3 protein. This sample has around 40,000 distinct CDR3 sequences, with roughly 13% found just once. The sequenced material came from a population of CD138-negative cells sorted from bone marrow. The receptors derive from a donor aged 40 or over with multiple myeloma.

Note on this clonotype: A read error may explain this, as a much larger clone is one base away. The chain links TRBV4-2 to TRBJ2-7, with a weak D call TRBD2 (5 bases). Germline V gene lookup returns CDR1 LGHNA and CDR2 YNFKEQ. V lost 4 bases and J lost 7, with 17 bases in between. The CDR3 runs 14 residues. CDR3 region: CASSRPPLSGEQYF. The CDR3 nucleotides are TGTGCCAGCAGCCGCCCGCCCTTATCGGGGGAGCAGTACTTC.

There are many counts of this clonotype. This chain connects TRBV28 to TRBJ2-1; the D is unclear. V lost 1 base, J lost 3 bases, and 10 bases lay in between. CDR3 length: 15 amino acids. Germline lookup yields CDR1 MDHEN and CDR2 SYDVKM. CDR3 sequence reads: CASSLLPVYYNEQFF. Written as DNA, the CDR3 is TGTGCCAGCAGTTTATTACCGGTTTACTACAATGAGCAGTTCTTC.

A few counts support this clonotype. One end of the junction is discordant with germline, which a read error may explain. This chain joins TRBV28 and TRBJ1-5, with 7 bases aligning to TRBD1. Per the germline V gene, CDR1 is MDHEN and CDR2 is SYDVKM. This CDR3 region has 15 residues. CDR3 bases: TGTGACAGCAGTTTAGCAGACAGGGACAATCAGCCCCAGCATTTT. This translates into CDSSLADRDNQPQHF.

The rearrangement joins TRBV7-9 to TRBJ2-7, with TRBD1 matching over 9 bases. J was trimmed by 2 bases and V by 5 bases; bases with no gene match: 10. Looked up from germline, CDR1 is SEHNR and CDR2 is FQNEAQ (reference sequence). This CDR3 spans 16 amino acids. The CDR3 nucleotides are TGTGCCAGCAGCCTCTTTCCGGGACAGGGTCCCTACGAGCAGTACTTC. Translating gives CASSLFPGQGPYEQYF.

This clonotype occurred a few times. A much larger clone is a single base away; this may be a read error. The gene calls are TRBV11-2 and TRBJ2-3, with D possibly TRBD2 on 5 matching bases. The CDR3 covers 12 residues. The V gene's germline CDR1 is SGHAT and CDR2 FQNNGV. Trimming took off 1 base at V and 6 bases at J, with 5 bases between the two ends. The CDR3 DNA is TGTGCCAGCAGCTTAGGGACTGATACGCAGTATTTT. It yields the protein CASSLGTDTQYF.

This clonotype has a count of ten or more. This chain joins TRBV29-1 and TRBJ2-1, with 7 bases fitting TRBD2. V trimming: 4 bases; J trimming: 8 bases; junction bases outside the gene matches: 14. Germline CDR1 is SQVTM and CDR2 is ANQGSEA. This CDR3 spans 15 amino acids. The chain's CDR3 is CSVAGGWRESDEQFF. The CDR3 DNA is TGCAGCGTTGCCGGGGGGTGGCGGGAGAGCGATGAGCAGTTCTTC.

The table lists this clonotype with a few counts. The J gene is TRBJ1-5, the V gene TRBV28, with D possibly being TRBD1 (5 bases). Trimming took 2 bases from V and 4 from J, leaving 15 bases between them. This CDR3 is built from 16 residues. Germline V gene data show CDR1 as MDHEN and CDR2 as SYDVKM. CDR3 coding DNA: TGTGCCAGCAGTTTAAGGCAGGGCGCAGGGAATCAGCCCCAGCATTTT. Its translation: CASSLRQGAGNQPQHF.

Comment on this clonotype: It may be a read error: a sequence one base away is much more abundant. V and J are TRBV20-1 and TRBJ1-5; 8 positions match TRBD1. CDR1 and CDR2 (germline): DFQATT, SNEGSKA (reference sequence). This CDR3 has 14 residues. The CDR3 DNA reads as TGCAGTGCTGGCACACAGGGGGGCAATCGGCCCCAGCATTTT. Encoded protein: CSAGTQGGNRPQHF.

This clonotype was picked up many times. The chain has TRBV7-2 and TRBJ1-5; D remains unclear. Germline CDR1 is SGHTA and CDR2 is FQGNSA. The CDR3 contains 14 residues. V lost 1 base and J lost 9, with 13 bases in between. As DNA, the CDR3 is TGTGCCAGCAGCTTAGATAAGCCCTTTTGGCCCCAGCATTTT. Translating gives CASSLDKPFWPQHF.

This clonotype has a count of ten or more. The gene calls are TRBV7-9 and TRBJ2-3, with TRBD1 matching 11 bases. This CDR3 region has 16 residues. V shed 5 bases and J 5 bases; nucleotides not matched to a gene: 9. CDR1 and CDR2 (germline): SEHNR, FQNEAQ (reference sequence). CDR3 DNA sequence: TGTGCCAGCAGCGTCCGGGACAGGGGGATTAGAGATACGCAGTATTTT. It yields the protein CASSVRDRGIRDTQYF. Looking up the rest from reference TRBV7-9 and TRBJ2-3 gives the full variable domain: DTGVSQNPRHKITKRGQNVTFRCDPISEHNRLYWYRQTLGQGPEFLTYFQNEAQLEKSRLLSDRFSAERPKGSFSTLEIQRTEQGDSAMYLCASSVRDRGIRDTQYFGPGTRLTVL.

The sample holds many counts of this clonotype. The V gene is TRBV7-2, the J gene TRBJ2-1, with 10 nucleotides matching TRBD1. The CDR3 length is 15 residues. The germline CDR1 and CDR2 sequences are SGHTA and FQGNSA. Trimming removed 5 bases from V and 3 bases from J; junction bases left unmatched: 4. CDR3 sequence reads: CASSLGTGVYNEQFF. The CDR3, as DNA: TGTGCCAGCAGCCTTGGGACAGGGGTCTACAATGAGCAGTTCTTC.

Many counts were recorded for this clonotype. The chain links TRBV7-8 to TRBJ2-1; TRBD2 matches at 9 bases. This CDR3 region has 16 residues. The ends lost 5 bases at V and 6 bases at J; junction bases unmatched: 11. Germline V gene lookup returns CDR1 SGHVS and CDR2 FQNEAQ. The CDR3 sequence is CASSPRGLATTNEQFF. For the CDR3, the DNA is TGTGCCAGCAGCCCTCGTGGACTAGCGACTACCAATGAGCAGTTCTTC.

This clonotype has just a few counts. This clone may be a read error of a much larger clone one base away. V usage is TRBV20-1 and J usage is TRBJ2-7; no clear D. Germline CDR1 reads DFQATT; CDR2 reads SNEGSKA (reference sequence). This CDR3 is 11 amino acids long. CDR3 coding DNA: TGCGGTGCTAGAAGAGACTACGAGCAGTACTTC. This codes for CGARRDYEQYF.

This clonotype was observed many times. The rearrangement joins TRBV9 to TRBJ1-2; 7 bases match TRBD1. V trimming: 3 bases; J trimming: 6 bases; junction bases outside the gene matches: 11. The CDR3 has 15 residues. The germline CDR1 and CDR2 sequences are SGDLS and YYNGEE. In DNA form, the CDR3 reads TGTGCCAGCAGCGCAGGGGGACAGCGCAGTGATGGCTACACCTTC. This encodes CASSAGGQRSDGYTF.

This clonotype showed up just a few times. A junction boundary mismatches the germline segment, possibly from a read error. The J gene is TRBJ1-2, the V gene TRBV3-1, with D possibly matching TRBD1 (6 bases). Germline CDR1 is LGHDT and CDR2 is YNNKEL (reference sequence). This CDR3 contains 11 residues. The chain's CDR3 is CASSQAGGLSF. DNA of the CDR3: TGTGCCAGCAGCCAAGCGGGGGGCCTGTCCTTC.

There are many counts of this clonotype. The rearrangement uses TRBV14 and TRBJ1-2, with D unresolved. Germline V gene sequence: CDR1 SGHDN, CDR2 FVKESK. This CDR3 comprises 13 residues. V lost 3 bases and J lost 8, with 13 bases in between. The CDR3 coding sequence is TGTGCCAGCAGCCAGTGGATAGATGGCGGCTACACCTTC. Its protein product is CASSQWIDGGYTF.